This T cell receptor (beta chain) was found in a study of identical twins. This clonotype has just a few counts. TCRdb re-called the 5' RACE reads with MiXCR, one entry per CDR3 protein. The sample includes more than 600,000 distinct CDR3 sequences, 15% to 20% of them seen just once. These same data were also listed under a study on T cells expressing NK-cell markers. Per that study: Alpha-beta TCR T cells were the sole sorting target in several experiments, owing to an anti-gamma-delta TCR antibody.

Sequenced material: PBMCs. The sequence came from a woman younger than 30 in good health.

The chain's CDR3 is CSATPQSIAGVDTQYF. The CDR3 region has the DNA TGCAGTGCGACCCCCCAAAGTATAGCGGGGGTTGATACGCAGTATTTT. The J gene is TRBJ2-3, the V gene TRBV20-1; TRBD2 aligns across 9 bases. V gave up 6 bases and J gave up 6 bases; unmatched junction bases: 16. In germline, CDR1 is DFQATT, CDR2 SNEGSKA (reference sequence). The CDR3 contains 16 residues.